The rows below give T cell receptor beta chains drawn from one sample of a study of beta chain features in type 1 diabetes. Sequenced by immunoSEQ multiplex PCR; TCRdb stores in-frame clones only, minus some. The table lists roughly 250,000 clones, around 21% of them singletons. The sequencing sample was made of naive CD4+ T cells from blood. These receptors were taken from a woman aged 40 to 50 with type 1 diabetes. The conserved cysteine and the conserved F or W are not part of the CDR3 here. D genes are given only for firm matches.

v_gene: TRBV27; d_gene: TRBD1; len: 12; CDR3aa: ASSSGQGLDEQY
v_gene: TRBV11-2; d_gene: .; len: 11; CDR3aa: ASSLGRAGEQY
v_gene: TRBV30; d_gene: .; len: 10; CDR3aa: AWDQGNTEAF
v_gene: TRBV6-5; d_gene: .; len: 12; CDR3aa: ASSDRVSYNEQF
v_gene: TRBV9; d_gene: .; len: 12; CDR3aa: ASSVMGAAGELF
v_gene: TRBV19; d_gene: .; len: 11; CDR3aa: ASSPVGNTEAF
v_gene: TRBV28; d_gene: .; len: 9; CDR3aa: ASSPNYGYT
v_gene: TRBV7-2; d_gene: TRBD1; len: 10; CDR3aa: ASSLGTGSRS
v_gene: TRBV9; d_gene: .; len: 12; CDR3aa: ASSVANGGETQY
v_gene: TRBV28; d_gene: .; len: 18; CDR3aa: ASSTQVWRRRDREGYGYT
v_gene: TRBV29-1; d_gene: .; len: 9; CDR3aa: SVGPQETQY
v_gene: TRBV7-6; d_gene: .; len: 11; CDR3aa: ASSPRGPGGYT
v_gene: TRBV6-5; d_gene: .; len: 13; CDR3aa: ASSADWGLGETQY
v_gene: TRBV9; d_gene: TRBD1; len: 14; CDR3aa: ASSPTGQGAGAEAF
v_gene: TRBV7-2; d_gene: .; len: 11; CDR3aa: ASSLAGVETQY
v_gene: TRBV18; d_gene: .; len: 11; CDR3aa: ASSQQQNTEAF
v_gene: TRBV30; d_gene: .; len: 10; CDR3aa: AWTATNEKLF
v_gene: TRBV19; d_gene: .; len: 10; CDR3aa: ASGGVNQPQH
v_gene: TRBV20-1; d_gene: .; len: 9; CDR3aa: SAHHRETQY
v_gene: TRBV2; d_gene: .; len: 11; CDR3aa: ASSDGRVAEAF
v_gene: TRBV6-6; d_gene: .; len: 10; CDR3aa: ATFFGLDGYT
v_gene: TRBV30; d_gene: TRBD1; len: 12; CDR3aa: AWNRGTTNEKLF
v_gene: TRBV19; d_gene: .; len: 13; CDR3aa: ASSIPTRGREPQH
v_gene: TRBV7-9; d_gene: TRBD1; len: 14; CDR3aa: ASSSGQGTIENIQY
v_gene: TRBV5-1; d_gene: .; len: 14; CDR3aa: ASSLEASPYNQPQH
v_gene: TRBV18; d_gene: TRBD1; len: 10; CDR3aa: ASSPDRSEAF
v_gene: TRBV18; d_gene: TRBD2; len: 14; CDR3aa: ASSPQQAGGLNEQF
v_gene: TRBV5-1; d_gene: TRBD2; len: 13; CDR3aa: ASRETSGSGNEQF
v_gene: TRBV15; d_gene: .; len: 14; CDR3aa: ATSRGPRASTDTQY
v_gene: TRBV5-1; d_gene: TRBD2; len: 13; CDR3aa: ASSLVPGGTYEQY
v_gene: TRBV7-9; d_gene: .; len: 14; CDR3aa: ASSPIGTGGGETQY
v_gene: TRBV5-4; d_gene: TRBD1; len: 12; CDR3aa: ASSLRGPWETQY
v_gene: TRBV15; d_gene: TRBD2; len: 14; CDR3aa: ATSREGGLAKNIQY
v_gene: TRBV5-1; d_gene: .; len: 12; CDR3aa: ASSFDRRNTEAF
v_gene: TRBV25-1; d_gene: .; len: 11; CDR3aa: ASSGPGRGEQY
v_gene: TRBV18; d_gene: TRBD1; len: 12; CDR3aa: ASSPTGEGTEAF
v_gene: TRBV29-1; d_gene: .; len: 9; CDR3aa: SVVTPETQY
v_gene: TRBV29-1; d_gene: .; len: 9; CDR3aa: SVIGELRAF
v_gene: TRBV11-2; d_gene: .; len: 12; CDR3aa: ASSLDGGAYEQY
v_gene: TRBV28; d_gene: TRBD1; len: 11; CDR3aa: ASSLYRGNIQY
v_gene: TRBV29-1; d_gene: TRBD1; len: 11; CDR3aa: SVAVGTGDTIY
v_gene: TRBV25-1; d_gene: .; len: 14; CDR3aa: ASSPSGTLLDQPQH
v_gene: TRBV5-1; d_gene: TRBD2; len: 15; CDR3aa: ASSDGLARSSYNEQF
v_gene: TRBV4-3; d_gene: TRBD1; len: 12; CDR3aa: ASSQETGEETQY
v_gene: TRBV9; d_gene: .; len: 16; CDR3aa: ASSVSRQQGGSGNTIY
v_gene: TRBV2; d_gene: TRBD2; len: 14; CDR3aa: ASSPGLAGGTDTQY
v_gene: TRBV5-4; d_gene: .; len: 12; CDR3aa: ASSLNRNNSPLH